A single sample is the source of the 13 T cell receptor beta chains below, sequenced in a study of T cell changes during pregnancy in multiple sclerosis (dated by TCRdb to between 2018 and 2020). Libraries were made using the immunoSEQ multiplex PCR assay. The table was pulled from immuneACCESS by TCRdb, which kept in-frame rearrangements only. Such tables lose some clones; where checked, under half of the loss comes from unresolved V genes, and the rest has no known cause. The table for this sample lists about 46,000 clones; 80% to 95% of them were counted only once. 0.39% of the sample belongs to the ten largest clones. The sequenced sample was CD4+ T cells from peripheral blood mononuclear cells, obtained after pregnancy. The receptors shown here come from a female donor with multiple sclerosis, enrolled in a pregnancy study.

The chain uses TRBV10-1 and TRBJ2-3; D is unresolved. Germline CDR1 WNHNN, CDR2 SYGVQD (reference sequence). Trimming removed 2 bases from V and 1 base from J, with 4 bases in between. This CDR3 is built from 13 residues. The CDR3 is CASSEVGTDTQYF. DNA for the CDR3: TGCGCCAGCAGTGAGGTCGGCACAGATACGCAGTATTTT.

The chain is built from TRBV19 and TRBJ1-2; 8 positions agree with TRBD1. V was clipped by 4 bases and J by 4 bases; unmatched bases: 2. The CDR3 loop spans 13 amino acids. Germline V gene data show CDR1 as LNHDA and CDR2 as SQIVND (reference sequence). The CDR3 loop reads CASSTDRAYGYTF. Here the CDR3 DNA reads TGTGCCAGTAGTACGGACAGGGCCTATGGCTACACCTTC.

The CDR3 protein is CASSLWSSGSRIMGNEQFF. CDR3 coding DNA: TGTGCCAGCAGCTTGTGGTCTAGCGGGAGCCGAATTATGGGGAATGAGCAGTTCTTC. The J gene is TRBJ2-1, the V gene TRBV5-8; TRBD2 matches at 10 bases. From germline, CDR1 is SGHTS and CDR2 YDEGEE. CDR3 length: 19 residues. The trim removed 1 base at V and 7 bases at J, leaving 17 bases unmatched.

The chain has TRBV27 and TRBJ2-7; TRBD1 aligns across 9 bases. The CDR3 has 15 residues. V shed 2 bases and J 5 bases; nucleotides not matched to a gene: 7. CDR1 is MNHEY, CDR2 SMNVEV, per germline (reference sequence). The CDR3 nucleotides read TGTGCCAGCAGTTTAGGACAGGGGAGATTCCACGAGCAGTACTTC. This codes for CASSLGQGRFHEQYF.

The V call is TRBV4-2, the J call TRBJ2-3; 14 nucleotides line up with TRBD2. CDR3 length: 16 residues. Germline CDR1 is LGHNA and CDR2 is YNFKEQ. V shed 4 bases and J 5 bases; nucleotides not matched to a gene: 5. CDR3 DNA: TGTGCCAGCAGCCGCGGACTAGCGGGAGGTCAAGATACGCAGTATTTT. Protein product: CASSRGLAGGQDTQYF.

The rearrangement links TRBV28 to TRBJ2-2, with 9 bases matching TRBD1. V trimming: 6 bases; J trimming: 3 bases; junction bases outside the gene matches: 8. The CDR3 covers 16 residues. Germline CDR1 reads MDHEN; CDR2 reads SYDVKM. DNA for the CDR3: TGTGCCAGCAGAGTGGACAGGGGAGGGTACACCGGGGAGCTGTTTTTT. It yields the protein CASRVDRGGYTGELFF.

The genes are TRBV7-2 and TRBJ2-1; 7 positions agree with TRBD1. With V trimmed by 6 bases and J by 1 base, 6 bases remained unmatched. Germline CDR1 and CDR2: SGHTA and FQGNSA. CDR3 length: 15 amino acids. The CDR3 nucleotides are TGTGCCAGCAGTGTCGACAGGGCTTCCTACAATGAGCAGTTCTTC. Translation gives CASSVDRASYNEQFF.

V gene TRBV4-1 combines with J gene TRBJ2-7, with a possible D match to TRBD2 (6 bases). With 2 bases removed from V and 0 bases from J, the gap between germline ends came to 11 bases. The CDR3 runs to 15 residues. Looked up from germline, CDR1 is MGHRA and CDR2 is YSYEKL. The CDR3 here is CASSQPDGSSYEQYF. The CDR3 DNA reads TGCGCCAGCAGCCAACCGGACGGGAGCTCCTACGAGCAGTACTTC.

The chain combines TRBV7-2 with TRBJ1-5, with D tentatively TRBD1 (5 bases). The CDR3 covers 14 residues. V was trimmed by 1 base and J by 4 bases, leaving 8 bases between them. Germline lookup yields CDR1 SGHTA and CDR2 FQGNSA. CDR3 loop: CASSLGQRNQPQHF. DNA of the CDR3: TGTGCCAGCAGCTTAGGACAGCGTAATCAGCCCCAGCATTTT.

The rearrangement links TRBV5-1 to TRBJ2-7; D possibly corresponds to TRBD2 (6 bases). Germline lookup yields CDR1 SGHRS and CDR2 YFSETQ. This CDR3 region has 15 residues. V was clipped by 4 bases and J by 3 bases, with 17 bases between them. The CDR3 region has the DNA TGCGCCAGCAGCGCGTCGGGACTTAGCCTCTACGAGCAGTACTTC. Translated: CASSASGLSLYEQYF.

The CDR3 region has the DNA TGCGCCAGCAGCTTGGGACAGGGGGTCAACGAGCAGTACTTC. Protein product: CASSLGQGVNEQYF. This chain joins TRBV5-1 and TRBJ2-7, with 9 bases that match TRBD1. CDR1 is SGHRS and CDR2 is YFSETQ in the germline V gene. The V segment lost 0 bases and the J segment 5 bases; nucleotides outside the gene matches: 3. CDR3 size: 14 residues.

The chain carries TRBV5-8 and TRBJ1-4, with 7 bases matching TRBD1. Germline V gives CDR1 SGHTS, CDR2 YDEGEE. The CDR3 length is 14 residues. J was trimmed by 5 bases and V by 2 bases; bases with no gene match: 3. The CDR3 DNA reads TGTGCCAGCAGCTTACAGGGGTTAAATGAAAAACTGTTTTTT. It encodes CASSLQGLNEKLFF.

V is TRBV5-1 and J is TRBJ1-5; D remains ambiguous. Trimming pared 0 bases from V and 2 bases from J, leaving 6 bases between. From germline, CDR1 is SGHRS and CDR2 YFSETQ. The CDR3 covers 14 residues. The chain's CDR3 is CASSLDLGNQPQHF. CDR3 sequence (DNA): TGCGCCAGCAGCTTGGATCTCGGCAATCAGCCCCAGCATTTT. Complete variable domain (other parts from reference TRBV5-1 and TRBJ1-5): KAGVTQTPRYLIKTRGQQVTLSCSPISGHRSVSWYQQTPGQGLQFLFEYFSETQRNKGNFPGRFSGRQFSNSRSEMNVSTLELGDSALYLCASSLDLGNQPQHFGDGTRLSIL.